This T cell receptor beta chain was retrieved from a study of cytomegalovirus exposure and HLA in healthy donors. Broader study findings: Several V segments, TRBV6-2 and TRBV6-3 among them, could not be told apart and were dropped. The CMV antigen specificity of a few CMV-associated chains was confirmed through in vitro analysis.

Trimming cost V 5 bases and J 8 bases, with 22 bases left between them. Germline CDR1 SGHRS, CDR2 YFSETQ. The CDR3 loop spans 15 amino acids. On this clone: The antigen is unknown.

PCR primers comprised 60 Vbeta and 13 Jbeta primers. Using immunoSEQ multiplex PCR, the repertoire was profiled, and TCRdb retains in-frame clones only, with some absent. The sample carries 140,000 to 150,000 clones, around a tenth recorded once. The gene calls are TRBV5-1 and TRBJ1-2; a weak D match, TRBD1 (6 bases). Input material: PBMCs. The clonotype comes from a man in his forties or fifties in good health and CMV-seronegative. The CDR3 DNA reads TGCGCCAGCAGAAGGAACGAGGGGGAAGCGGTCGGCTACACCTTC. Its protein product is CASRRNEGEAVGYTF.